The clone carrying this TCR beta chain was seen only a few times. Its cognate antigen is unknown. The sample comes from a study of T cells in Graves' hyperthyroidism and ophthalmopathy. Amplification of TCR beta CDR3 regions was performed using RNA transcripts as template. The TCR CDR3 was amplified in a first-round RT-PCR using the HTBI primer set. TCRdb reprocessed the multiplex PCR reads via MiXCR and lists one record per CDR3 protein. The table has around 760,000 distinct CDR3 sequences, around 40% seen once. This CDR3 contains 15 residues. V lost 4 bases and J lost 0, with 10 bases in between. Reasons for excluding patients were uncontrolled infection, other autoimmune disease, pregnancy or lactation. The source of the PBMCs was 8 to 10 ml of fresh peripheral blood. Study-level results: Stable hyperthyroidism was told apart from ophthalmopathy by a model built on 13 V-J features.

The rearrangement uses TRBV12-3 or TRBV12-4 and TRBJ1-3; no firm D call. The TCR comes from a woman aged 40 to 49 with Graves' hyperthyroidism. The sequencing sample was made of blood. CDR3 DNA sequence: TGTGCCAGCAGTTCTACAGAGTTCTCTGGAAACACCATATATTTT. It specifies CASSSTEFSGNTIYF.